The present entry profiles one TCR beta chain with its context. Germline V CDR1 and CDR2: GTSNPN, SVGIG (reference sequence). Trimming shortened V by 5 bases and J by 2 bases, and 12 bases separated the two germline ends. The CDR3 spans 14 residues. The data stem from a study of blood T cell repertoires in COVID-19. Study-wide context: PBMCs, B-cell-depleted T cells, or T cells provided the cDNA or gDNA that made up the material.

One Seattle source followed patients from active infection through their disease course. In the source study's methods: Quantification of nucleated cells was approximated via reference gene primer amplification. Repertoires were generated with immunoSEQ multiplex PCR, while TCRdb's copy carries only in-frame clones and drops some. V and J calls and clone size are copied from that table; D and trimming were computed from the DNA. Of about 270,000 clones in the sample, 70% to 85% were seen once. Source material: peripheral blood. The chain combines TRBV30 with TRBJ1-4; TRBD1 might be the D (6 bases). The origin of this receptor is a human donor with COVID-19, enrolled during active disease. The donor label of this sample is uncertain. The CDR3 here is CAWGGPGTNEKLFF. Written as DNA, the CDR3 is TGTGCCTGGGGGGGCCCGGGGACTAATGAAAAACTGTTTTTT.